This T cell receptor beta chain appears in the sequencing data of a study of blood T cell repertoires in COVID-19. The wider study: Samples representing acute and convalescent COVID-19 were sourced from the United States, Italy and Spain. T cells, B-cell-depleted T cells, or PBMCs supplied cDNA or gDNA.

Sequencing used immunoSEQ multiplex PCR; TCRdb keeps in-frame clones, though not all of them. The data hold about 17,000 clones, with approximately 92% observed a single time. The clonotype comes from a man aged 60 to 75 with active COVID-19. Sequenced material: peripheral blood.

CDR3 amino acids: CASRMSTSGVRKTQYF. In DNA form, the CDR3 reads TGTGCCAGCAGGATGTCGACTAGCGGGGTCCGGAAGACCCAGTACTTC. The chain has TRBV28 and TRBJ2-5; the match to TRBD2 covers 11 bases. With 6 bases clipped from V and 6 bases from J, the junction kept 12 bases outside the gene matches. The CDR3 is 16 amino acids. From germline, CDR1 is MDHEN and CDR2 SYDVKM.